This T cell receptor (beta chain) appears in the sequencing data of a study of cytomegalovirus exposure and HLA in healthy donors. Study results and caveats: V segments that were indistinguishable, TRBV6-2 and TRBV6-3 among them, were omitted from analysis. By a later analysis, the bulk of CMV-associated TCR beta chains appeared HLA-restricted. Within the data, a cluster of highly shared sequence variants was likely a sequencing artifact. In vitro checks showed that a few CMV-associated chains really do target CMV antigens.

Germline V gene lookup returns CDR1 SGHRS and CDR2 YFSETQ. Trimming at V came to 4 bases and at J to 4 bases, leaving 10 bases not matched to a gene. The CDR3 runs 15 residues. Primers for the PCR totalled 60 Vbeta and 13 Jbeta. TCRdb keeps only in-frame clones here, not all; method: immunoSEQ multiplex PCR. This sample yields roughly 160,000 clones, of which roughly 87% are seen a single time; 0.7% to 1% belongs to the top ten. As for this clone: Its cognate antigen is unknown.

The chain recombines TRBV5-1 with TRBJ2-7; TRBD1 agrees at 8 bases. The TCR was taken from a woman in her 30s in good health and CMV-seronegative. The sequenced sample consisted of PBMCs. CDR3 coding DNA: TGCGCCAGCAGCAGGACCTCGGGACAGGTTTACGAGCAGTACTTC. It encodes CASSRTSGQVYEQYF.